This TCR beta chain was obtained from a study of CD8 T cells in Susac syndrome (dated by TCRdb to the late 2010s). About the full investigation: The study used repertoire sequencing to test whether antigen drove CD8+ T cell activation and differentiation in Susac syndrome. Study-level results and caveats: The number of individuals in the TCR sequencing and HLA analysis was acknowledged as relatively small.

High-throughput TCR beta sequencing profiled peripheral blood CD8+ and CD4+ T cells from healthy donors, Susac syndrome patients and multiple sclerosis patients. The multiple sclerosis controls were treatment-naive patients whose relapsing-remitting disease, either stable or active, fulfilled the revised McDonald criteria. Bulk CD8+ and CD4+ T cells were purified by magnetic negative isolation, whereas CD8+ TEMRA cells were enriched by FACS. Blood was collected in EDTA tubes and processed within 24 hours, with PBMCs isolated through density gradient centrifugation. PBMCs intended for TCR sequencing were cryopreserved in liquid nitrogen and were subsequently thawed in a 37 degrees C water bath. A purity of at least 90% was achieved for sorted or isolated CD4+, CD8+ and CD8+ TEMRA cells. RNA was extracted using the RNeasy kit, and roughly 0.45 to 1 microgram was reverse transcribed with random hexamers. TCR beta CDR3 regions were amplified with the immunoSEQ multiplex PCR assay covering 54 Vbeta and 13 Jbeta segments. PCR amplification bias was corrected using a synthetic template baseline for primer optimization and computational correction. The study's processing was this. Reads were annotated to V, D and J genes according to IMGT and were analyzed with immunoSEQ Analyzer, with only productive sequences retained. To calculate clonality, Shannon entropy was normalized by log2 of the number of productive unique sequences and then subtracted from one. For each patient and control, public and private clones were evaluated within the 100 most prevalent clones. A clone was defined as Susac-specific if it was absent from the healthy and MS cohorts, from some 1,100 published viral clones and from other ImmuneACCESS disease sequences. The public reads were run again by TCRdb, first through fastp at Q25 and then through MiXCR, and only productive beta chains were kept. Rows with one shared CDR3 protein collapse into an entry with the most common genes and DNA. These V and J calls derive from TCRdb rather than the authors' analysis. The table for this sample lists hundreds of thousands of distinct CDR3 sequences; 85% to 95% of them were counted only once. In total, the top ten clones hold around 0.082% of the sample.

Regarding this clonotype: What this receptor recognizes is not known. Qualities for individual bases were not recorded, and no much larger clone is one base off.

There are 12 amino acids in the CDR3, from cysteine to phenylalanine inclusive. Of all the DNA, just the CDR3 is kept, 36 bases in frame from base 1. V is clipped by 0 bases and J by 12 bases, and the sequence between their germline boundaries is 10 bases long. Via the germline V gene (reference sequence), CDR1 is SGHNT and CDR2 YYREEE. The sequence is built from TRBV5-4 and TRBJ2-1, with the D gene uncertain. Sequencing was carried out using CD4+ T cells from PBMCs. The sequence was collected from a human donor with multiple sclerosis. The CDR3 amino acid sequence is: CASSLEGKRQFF. The sequenced DNA: TGTGCCAGCAGCTTGGAGGGCAAAAGGCAGTTCTTC.